The 8 T cell receptor beta chains in this list originate from one sample, sequenced in a study of T cells expressing NK-cell markers. TCRdb reprocessed the 5' RACE reads, keeping one entry per CDR3 protein, no DNA. This sample's table has 250,000 to 300,000 distinct CDR3 sequences. The sample consisted of blood T cells: a sorted CD56 or NKG2C T cell subset, CD4+ or CD8+ T cells, or bulk PBMC T cells (not recorded which). Source of these receptors: a woman aged 18 to 69 in good health.

The genes are TRBV12-3 or TRBV12-4 and TRBJ1-6. The CDR3 loop spans 14 amino acids. The CDR3: CASSLGLYNSPLHF.

This chain uses TRBV9 with TRBJ1-2. The V gene's germline CDR1 is SGDLS and CDR2 YYNGEE. The CDR3 runs 13 residues. CDR3 region: CASSVDVNYGYTF.

The J gene is TRBJ1-1, the V gene TRBV5-1. CDR3 length: 15 amino acids. Germline V lookup: CDR1 SGHRS, CDR2 YFSETQ. CDR3: CASSPNPTLNTEAFF.

The chain has TRBV7-2 and TRBJ1-1; the D call of TRBD1 rests on TCRdb alone, since no DNA is present to check it. Germline CDR1 and CDR2: SGHTA and FQGNSA. This CDR3 comprises 17 residues. CDR3 residues: CASSPNGRGRLNTEAFF.

V usage is TRBV20-1 and J usage is TRBJ1-1; TCRdb gives TRBD1 as the D gene, but with no DNA this cannot be confirmed. This CDR3 has 13 amino acids. The germline CDR1 and CDR2 sequences are DFQATT and SNEGSKA (reference sequence). The CDR3 region is CSATRGANTEAFF.

The V call is TRBV29-1, the J call TRBJ2-4; TCRdb designates TRBD1, a call that cannot be tested without DNA. The CDR3 is made up of 15 amino acids. CDR1 and CDR2 from the germline V gene are SQVTM and ANQGSEA. CDR3 region: CSVALQGLAKNIQYF.

The rearrangement joins TRBV7-9 to TRBJ2-3. Germline values: CDR1 SEHNR, CDR2 FQNEAQ (reference sequence). The CDR3 runs 13 residues. CDR3 loop: CASSLFVGDTQYF.

This chain links TRBV4-1 with TRBJ1-4; there is no DNA to check the TCRdb D call of TRBD1. The germline V gene encodes CDR1 MGHRA and CDR2 YSYEKL. The CDR3 has 15 residues. The chain's CDR3 is CASSQGGVTNEKLFF.